Below are 3 T cell receptor beta chains sequenced from a single sample in a study of shared clonotypes between healthy human individuals. Sequencing used immunoSEQ multiplex PCR; TCRdb keeps in-frame clones, though not all of them. Of around 1.5 million clones listed, 95% to 99% are singletons. The sample was naive CD4+ T cells sorted from blood. Regarding subset: CD45RA+ positively selected. These receptors came from a man between 25 and 39 years old in good health.

This chain uses TRBV7-8 with TRBJ1-2, with a tentative D call TRBD1 (6 bases). Germline V gene lookup returns CDR1 SGHVS and CDR2 FQNEAQ. This CDR3 has 13 amino acids. The V end lost 6 bases, the J end lost 6 bases, and 14 bases lay between the germline ends. This chain's CDR3 is CASSERQANGYTF. The CDR3 DNA follows: TGTGCCAGCAGTGAAAGACAGGCGAATGGCTACACCTTC. Full variable domain (outside the CDR3, taken from reference TRBV7-8 and TRBJ1-2): GAGVSQSPRYKVAKRGQDVALRCDPISGHVSLFWYQQALGQGPEFLTYFQNEAQLDKSGLPSDRFFAERPEGSVSTLKIQRTQQEDSAVYLCASSERQANGYTFGSGTRLTVV.

The chain recombines TRBV19 with TRBJ1-5; D unclear. Germline V gene sequence: CDR1 LNHDA, CDR2 SQIVND (reference sequence). This CDR3 has 14 amino acids. V was cut by 5 bases and J by 0 bases, with 8 bases left in between. As DNA, the CDR3 is TGTGCCAGTAGTGGGCGGATTAGCAATCAGCCCCAGCATTTT. This encodes CASSGRISNQPQHF.

The chain combines TRBV18 with TRBJ1-2; no definite D call. Germline V gene sequence: CDR1 KGHSH, CDR2 LQKENI. The CDR3 is 15 amino acids. Deletions cut 2 bases from V and 0 bases from J, with 10 bases between. The CDR3 spells CASSPRERTNYGYTF. DNA for the CDR3: TGTGCCAGCTCACCAAGAGAAAGGACTAACTATGGCTACACCTTC.